Below are 20 T cell receptor beta chains sequenced from a single sample in a study of blood T cell repertoires in COVID-19. Here immunoSEQ multiplex PCR was the method, and the copy in TCRdb shows in-frame clones only, minus some. The profile shows approximately 82,000 clones, 80% to 95% of them singletons. The sample was peripheral blood. These receptors all stem from a woman aged 55 to 70 with active COVID-19.

The chain has TRBV2 and TRBJ1-1; D might be TRBD1 (5 bases). This CDR3 contains 13 residues. Trimming took off 6 bases at V and 2 bases at J, with 10 bases between the two ends. CDR1 is SNHLY and CDR2 is FYNNEI in the germline V gene. CDR3 loop: CASRAGPNTEAFF. As DNA, the CDR3 is TGTGCCAGCAGGGCGGGACCCAACACTGAAGCTTTCTTT.

DNA for the CDR3: TGTGCCAGCTCACCACAGGGACAGGGGACGAGAGAGCAGTACTTC. It translates to CASSPQGQGTREQYF. This sequence joins TRBV18 and TRBJ2-7; 10 bases align to TRBD1. This CDR3 comprises 15 residues. With 1 base clipped from V and 7 bases from J, the junction kept 7 bases outside the gene matches. Germline CDR1 KGHSH, CDR2 LQKENI.

This clone occurred a few times. This sequence joins TRBV7-9 and TRBJ2-2, with D possibly matching TRBD1 (5 bases). CDR3 length equals 15 residues. Per the germline V gene, CDR1 is SEHNR and CDR2 is FQNEAQ (reference sequence). Trimming cost V 5 bases and J 0 bases, with 10 bases left between them. The CDR3 DNA follows: TGTGCCAGCAGCCCGAAGACAGCGAACACCGGGGAGCTGTTTTTT. Amino acid sequence: CASSPKTANTGELFF.

The chain employs TRBV7-2 and TRBJ1-5; D gene uncertain. Trimming left V 1 base short and J 0 bases short, with 10 bases between. The CDR3 is made up of 16 amino acids. CDR1 and CDR2 (germline): SGHTA, FQGNSA. The CDR3 DNA follows: TGTGCCAGCAGCTTAGACGGTATTTATAGCAATCAGCCCCAGCATTTT. Protein: CASSLDGIYSNQPQHF.

The V and J genes are TRBV5-1 and TRBJ2-3, with D possibly TRBD2 on 6 matching bases. The V gene lost 4 bases and the J gene lost 0 bases, with 9 bases spanning the gap. The CDR3 spans 14 residues. Looked up from germline, CDR1 is SGHRS and CDR2 is YFSETQ. CDR3 residues: CASSGGPSTDTQYF. DNA of the CDR3: TGCGCCAGCAGCGGAGGGCCTAGCACAGATACGCAGTATTTT.

This clone was seen once. This sequence joins TRBV7-7 and TRBJ2-5; 8 bases align to TRBD2. The germline V gene encodes CDR1 SSHAT and CDR2 FNYEAQ (reference sequence). The CDR3 length is 14 residues. V was pared by 2 bases and J by 5 bases, with 4 bases of the junction left unmatched. The CDR3 coding sequence is TGTGCCAGCAGCTTACTAGCGGGCTCGGAGACCCAGTACTTC. It is translated as CASSLLAGSETQYF.

V is TRBV5-1 and J is TRBJ1-1; D ambiguous. Germline V gene data show CDR1 as SGHRS and CDR2 as YFSETQ. Trimming cost V 4 bases and J 2 bases, with 12 bases left between them. The CDR3 consists of 14 residues. The CDR3 spells CASSDGEGNTEAFF. The DNA of the CDR3 is TGCGCCAGCAGCGATGGGGAGGGAAACACTGAAGCTTTCTTT.

The chain recombines TRBV19 with TRBJ2-6; TRBD1 is a possible D gene (5 bases). The length of the CDR3 is 15 residues. V gave up 2 bases and J gave up 1 base, with 6 bases separating them. Germline V gene data show CDR1 as LNHDA and CDR2 as SQIVND (reference sequence). This chain's CDR3 is CASSIRQSGANVLTF. The DNA for the CDR3 is TGTGCCAGTAGTATAAGACAGTCTGGGGCCAACGTCCTGACTTTC.

V and J are TRBV7-2 and TRBJ2-4; no definite D call. The V end lost 1 base, the J end lost 0 bases, and 10 bases lay between the germline ends. Per germline, CDR1 SGHTA and CDR2 FQGNSA. The length of the CDR3 is 16 residues. The CDR3 DNA reads TGTGCCAGCAGCTTAGATGGTCGACTAGCCAAAAACATTCAGTACTTC. It codes for CASSLDGRLAKNIQYF.

This chain joins TRBV4-3 and TRBJ1-2; possible D gene TRBD1, 5 bases. The V end lost 1 base, the J end lost 3 bases, and 9 bases lay between the germline ends. Germline values: CDR1 LGHNA, CDR2 YSLEER. The CDR3 has 14 residues. CDR3 loop: CASSQVGDYYGYTF. Here the CDR3 DNA reads TGCGCCAGCAGCCAAGTAGGGGATTACTATGGCTACACCTTC.

The CDR3 spells CASSPPGTSGSGAGANVLTF. The CDR3 DNA reads TGCGCCAGCAGCCCTCCCGGGACTAGCGGGAGCGGAGCTGGGGCCAACGTCCTGACTTTC. The V and J genes are TRBV5-1 and TRBJ2-6; 14 bases are shared with TRBD2. The CDR3 totals 20 residues. After removal of 4 bases from V and 2 bases from J, the junction contained 11 bases not matched to a gene. Per germline, CDR1 SGHRS and CDR2 YFSETQ.

The V and J genes are TRBV18 and TRBJ1-1; D is possibly TRBD1 (6 bases). V lost 4 bases and J 3 bases, leaving 15 bases between the germline ends. Germline CDR1 is KGHSH and CDR2 is LQKENI. The CDR3 loop spans 15 amino acids. The CDR3, as DNA: TGTGCCAGCTCACTAGGCAGGGGAGACGACACTGAAGCTTTCTTT. Translation gives CASSLGRGDDTEAFF.

The chain combines TRBV28 with TRBJ1-2; a weak D match, TRBD1 (5 bases). The CDR3 spans 14 residues. With 7 bases removed from V and 7 bases from J, the gap between germline ends came to 19 bases. Germline V gives CDR1 MDHEN, CDR2 SYDVKM. CDR3 bases: TGTGCCAGCAAAACCCCGGGGGGGGAGGTTGGCTACACCTTC. Amino acids: CASKTPGGEVGYTF.

This clone was detected only a few times. CDR3 DNA: TGTGCCAGTAGGATACGGACAGATAATCAGCCCCAGCATTTT. This codes for CASRIRTDNQPQHF. This rearrangement joins TRBV19 to TRBJ1-5, with D perhaps matching TRBD1 (6 bases). The CDR3 totals 14 residues. V shed 6 bases and J shed 4 bases, with 13 bases lying between them. Germline V gene sequence: CDR1 LNHDA, CDR2 SQIVND (reference sequence). Based on the CDR3 plus reference TRBV19 and TRBJ1-5, the full variable domain is DGGITQSPKYLFRKEGQNVTLSCEQNLNHDAMYWYRQDPGQGLRLIYYSQIVNDFQKGDIAEGYSVSREKKESFPLTVTSAQKNPTAFYLCASRIRTDNQPQHFGDGTRLSIL.

The V gene is TRBV6-5, the J gene TRBJ1-4; no clear D gene. V gave up 7 bases and J gave up 7 bases, with 19 bases separating them. This CDR3 has 15 amino acids. In germline, CDR1 is MNHEY, CDR2 SVGAGI. CDR3 nucleotides: TGTGCCAGCACCCGATTCCAGACATTCGGTGAAAAACTGTTTTTT. Translated: CASTRFQTFGEKLFF.

The chain couples TRBV6-5 to TRBJ1-1, with a tentative D call TRBD1 (5 bases). Trimming shortened V by 5 bases and J by 1 base, and 11 bases separated the two germline ends. CDR1 and CDR2 from the germline V gene are MNHEY and SVGAGI. This CDR3 comprises 14 residues. The CDR3 DNA is TGTGCCAGCAGTCCGGGACTCCAGAACACTGAAGCTTTCTTT. Its translation: CASSPGLQNTEAFF.

The rearrangement joins TRBV9 to TRBJ1-3; D may be TRBD1 (5 bases). The CDR3 contains 15 residues. Looked up from germline, CDR1 is SGDLS and CDR2 is YYNGEE. V was pared by 0 bases and J by 4 bases, with 11 bases between. The CDR3 DNA reads as TGTGCCAGCAGCGTAGGAAAGGGGCGAGGAAACACCATATATTTT. This codes for CASSVGKGRGNTIYF.

This clone was seen only once. CDR3 region: CASSFRTVYYGYTF. CDR3 DNA sequence: TGTGCCAGCAGCTTCAGGACAGTTTATTATGGCTACACCTTC. The gene calls are TRBV7-2 and TRBJ1-2; perhaps TRBD1 as D (6 bases). V lost 3 bases and J 5 bases, leaving 13 bases between the germline ends. The CDR3 is 14 residues long. Germline CDR1 and CDR2: SGHTA and FQGNSA.

The chain uses TRBV28 and TRBJ2-4, with 13 bases fitting TRBD2. V was clipped by 6 bases and J by 9 bases; unmatched bases: 11. The germline V gene encodes CDR1 MDHEN and CDR2 SYDVKM. This CDR3 has 16 amino acids. As DNA, the CDR3 is TGTGCCAGCAGCGGACTAGCGGGAGTGGCATACGGCATTCAGTACTTC. Its protein is CASSGLAGVAYGIQYF.

The genes are TRBV18 and TRBJ2-1; 7 bases are a match to TRBD2. This CDR3 has 13 amino acids. Trimming took 2 bases from V and 5 from J; bases not matched to a gene: 0. Germline V gives CDR1 KGHSH, CDR2 LQKENI. CDR3 loop: CASSPGRDNEQFF. Here the CDR3 DNA reads TGTGCCAGCTCACCAGGGAGGGACAATGAGCAGTTCTTC.